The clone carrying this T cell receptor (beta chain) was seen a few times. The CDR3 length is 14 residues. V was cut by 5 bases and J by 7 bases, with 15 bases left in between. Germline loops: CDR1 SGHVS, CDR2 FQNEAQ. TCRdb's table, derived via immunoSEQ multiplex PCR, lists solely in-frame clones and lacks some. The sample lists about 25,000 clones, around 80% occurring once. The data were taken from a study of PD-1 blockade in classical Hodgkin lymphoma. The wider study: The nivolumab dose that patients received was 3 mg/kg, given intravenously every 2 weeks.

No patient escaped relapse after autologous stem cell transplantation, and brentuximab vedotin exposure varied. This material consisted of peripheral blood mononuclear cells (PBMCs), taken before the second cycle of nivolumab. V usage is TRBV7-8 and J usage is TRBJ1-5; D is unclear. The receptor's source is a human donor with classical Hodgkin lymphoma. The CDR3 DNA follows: TGTGCCAGCAGCCCTGACGGAGGGCAGCAGCCCCAGCATTTT. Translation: CASSPDGGQQPQHF.